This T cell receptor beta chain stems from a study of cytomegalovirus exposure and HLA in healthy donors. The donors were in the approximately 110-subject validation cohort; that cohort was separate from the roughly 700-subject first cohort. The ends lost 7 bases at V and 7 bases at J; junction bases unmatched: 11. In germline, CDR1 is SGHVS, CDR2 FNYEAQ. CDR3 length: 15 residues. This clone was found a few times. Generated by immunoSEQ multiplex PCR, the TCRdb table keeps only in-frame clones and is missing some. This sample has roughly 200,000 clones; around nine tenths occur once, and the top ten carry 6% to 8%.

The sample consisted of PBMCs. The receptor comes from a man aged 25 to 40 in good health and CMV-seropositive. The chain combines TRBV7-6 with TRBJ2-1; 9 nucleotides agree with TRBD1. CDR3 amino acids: CASNPGTGSTNEQFF. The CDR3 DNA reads TGTGCCAGCAATCCAGGGACAGGGTCTACAAATGAGCAGTTCTTC.